The T cell receptor (beta chain) under discussion was sequenced for a study of OX40 agonist ivuxolimab in advanced cancers. Study summary: Ivuxolimab doses were 0.01, 0.1, 0.3, 1.5, 3 or 10 mg/kg every 2 weeks.

Of note for this clone: Its antigen remains unidentified.

General study points: The specificity for antigen of the expanded peripheral T cells was not determined.

Using immunoSEQ multiplex PCR, the repertoire was profiled, and TCRdb retains in-frame clones only, with some absent. The sample includes approximately 50,000 clones, 80% of them seen just once. The CDR3 runs to 14 residues. V lost 0 bases and J lost 3; bases outside the gene matches: 0. From germline, CDR1 is SGHRS and CDR2 YFSETQ. V usage is TRBV5-1 and J usage is TRBJ2-5; 9 bases line up with TRBD1. The sequencing used CD4+ or CD8+ T cells sorted from blood, collected in a trial of the OX40 agonist ivuxolimab. The TCR comes from an adult with an advanced solid tumor such as melanoma, head and neck, liver or kidney cancer. This CDR3 is CASSLGTGEETQYF. CDR3 in DNA: TGCGCCAGCAGCTTGGGGACAGGGGAAGAGACCCAGTACTTC.